One sample yielded the 17 T cell receptor beta chains listed below, sequenced in a study of CD8 T cells in Susac syndrome. RNA was extracted with the RNeasy kit, and a quantity of roughly 0.45 to 1 ug was reverse transcribed using random hexamers. TCRdb re-derived calls from the immunoSEQ multiplex PCR reads in MiXCR, one entry per CDR3 protein. This sample has 95,000 to 150,000 distinct CDR3 sequences; approximately 95% occur once, and the top ten carry approximately 0.29%. Input material: CD8+ T cells from PBMCs. These TCRs come from a human donor with multiple sclerosis.

CDR3 in DNA: TGTGCCTGGAGTCCGAGTTGGGGGGGGGAGCAGTACGTC. This encodes CAWSPSWGGEQYV. The V gene is TRBV30, the J gene TRBJ2-7; 7 positions agree with TRBD2. Germline V gene data show CDR1 as GTSNPN and CDR2 as SVGIG (reference sequence). This CDR3 has 13 amino acids. With 2 bases clipped from V and 7 bases from J, the junction kept 8 bases outside the gene matches.

The gene calls are TRBV7-3 and TRBJ2-5, with D hard to call. The germline V gene encodes CDR1 SGHTA and CDR2 FQGTGA. The germline V and J ends were trimmed by 0 bases and 5 bases, with 7 bases remaining between them. This CDR3 contains 13 residues. This chain's CDR3 is CASSLTGLETQYF. Written as DNA, the CDR3 is TGTGCCAGCAGCTTAACAGGGCTGGAGACCCAGTACTTC.

J is TRBJ2-3 and V is TRBV27; D is unresolved. There are 14 residues in the CDR3. V was pared by 10 bases and J by 2 bases, with 16 bases between. Germline V gene lookup returns CDR1 MNHEY and CDR2 SMNVEV (reference sequence). CDR3 coding DNA: TGTGCCACCATGTTAGGACGAGACACAGATACGCAGTATTTT. As protein: CATMLGRDTDTQYF.

This chain connects TRBV19 to TRBJ1-2, with 12 bases aligning to TRBD1. CDR1 and CDR2 from the germline V gene are LNHDA and SQIVND (reference sequence). CDR3 size: 18 residues. With 5 bases clipped from V and 5 bases from J, the junction kept 15 bases outside the gene matches. CDR3 nucleotide sequence: TGTGCCAGTAGTCCACCACATGGGACAGGGGGCCGACGATATGGCTACACCTTC. Translating gives CASSPPHGTGGRRYGYTF.

The chain employs TRBV2 and TRBJ2-5; 12 bases align to TRBD2. The CDR3 has 15 residues. V shed 6 bases and J 5 bases; nucleotides not matched to a gene: 7. Per germline, CDR1 SNHLY and CDR2 FYNNEI. CDR3 nucleotides: TGTGCCAGCAGACCACTAGCGGGAGGACGGGAGACCCAGTACTTC. Protein product: CASRPLAGGRETQYF. The complete variable domain, with remaining parts taken from reference TRBV2 and TRBJ2-5, reads EPEVTQTPSHQVTQMGQEVILRCVPISNHLYFYWYRQILGQKVEFLVSFYNNEISEKSEIFDDQFSVERPDGSNFTLKIRSTKLEDSAMYFCASRPLAGGRETQYFGPGTRLLVL.

This sequence joins TRBV19 and TRBJ2-1; a weak D match, TRBD1 (5 bases). Trimming removed 4 bases at V and 1 base at J, with 11 bases between. CDR1 and CDR2 from the germline V gene are LNHDA and SQIVND (reference sequence). The CDR3 covers 15 residues. The CDR3 coding sequence is TGTGCCAGTAGTACGACAGTAGAGTCCTACAATGAGCAGTTCTTC. Translating it yields CASSTTVESYNEQFF.

The chain combines TRBV13 with TRBJ1-2, with TRBD1 as a possible D gene (5 bases). Germline V gene lookup returns CDR1 PRHDT and CDR2 FYEKMQ (reference sequence). The CDR3 is made up of 13 amino acids. Trimming took off 5 bases at V and 7 bases at J, with 14 bases between the two ends. DNA of the CDR3: TGTGCCAGCAGCCACAGGCAAAGGGGTGGCTACACCTTC. Residues: CASSHRQRGGYTF.

This chain connects TRBV7-9 to TRBJ2-4; 7 nucleotides agree with TRBD1. The ends lost 5 bases at V and 6 bases at J; junction bases unmatched: 7. The CDR3 has 14 residues. Looked up from germline, CDR1 is SEHNR and CDR2 is FQNEAQ (reference sequence). Here the CDR3 reads CASSTTGIGNIQYF. The CDR3 DNA reads as TGTGCCAGCAGCACGACAGGGATAGGAAACATTCAGTACTTC.

The chain joins TRBV11-1 to TRBJ2-7; maybe TRBD2 (5 bases). From germline, CDR1 is SGHAT and CDR2 FQDESV (reference sequence). V shed 2 bases and J shed 3 bases, with 8 bases lying between them. The CDR3 is made up of 13 amino acids. CDR3: CASSLFRGYEQYF. The CDR3 DNA reads as TGTGCCAGCAGCTTATTCCGGGGCTACGAGCAGTACTTC.

V is TRBV3-1 and J is TRBJ2-7, with D possibly matching TRBD2 (6 bases). Germline V lookup: CDR1 LGHDT, CDR2 YNNKEL (reference sequence). V was pared by 1 base and J by 6 bases, with 10 bases between. The CDR3 contains 13 residues. The chain's CDR3 is CASSQGWGGEQYV. The CDR3 DNA follows: TGTGCCAGCAGCCAAGGGTGGGGAGGCGAGCAGTACGTC.

The chain has TRBV27 and TRBJ1-4; tentatively, D is TRBD1 (5 bases). The CDR3 covers 14 residues. The V and J ends lost 6 bases and 4 bases respectively, with 12 bases between them. Germline-derived CDR1 and CDR2 are MNHEY and SMNVEV (reference sequence). In DNA form, the CDR3 reads TGTGCCAGCAGATTGGGACGGAATAATGAAAAACTGTTTTTT. Translated: CASRLGRNNEKLFF.

Comments on this clonotype: This CDR3 fails to terminate in the conserved phenylalanine or tryptophan, so it likely reflects a read error. The chain is built from TRBV23-1 and TRBJ2-3; 12 bases are shared with TRBD2. TRBV23-1 carries the ORF label, with uncertain function. The CDR3 extends over 17 amino acids. Germline trimming cut 6 bases from V and 6 bases from J; bases unmatched to any gene: 13. CDR3 nucleotides: TGCGCCAGCAGACCCGGACCTAGCGGGAGGGCCTCCGATACGCAGTATCTT. Its translation is CASRPGPSGRASDTQYL.

CDR3 sequence reads: CASSEAGVSYEQYF. CDR3 nucleotide sequence: TGCGCCAGCAGCGAAGCGGGGGTGTCCTACGAGCAGTACTTC. This rearrangement joins TRBV5-1 to TRBJ2-7; 8 nucleotides align to TRBD2. The J segment lost 1 base and the V segment lost 4 bases, leaving 4 bases of the junction unmatched. Germline CDR1 reads SGHRS; CDR2 reads YFSETQ. The CDR3 is 14 residues long.

The genes are TRBV9 and TRBJ2-2, with 8 bases fitting TRBD2. The trim removed 1 base at V and 5 bases at J, leaving 4 bases unmatched. The CDR3 loop spans 15 amino acids. Germline V gives CDR1 SGDLS, CDR2 YYNGEE. The CDR3 region is CASSVTGGQTGELFF. In DNA form, the CDR3 reads TGTGCCAGCAGCGTAACGGGGGGGCAGACCGGGGAGCTGTTTTTT.

CDR3 amino acids: CASSQGGRMGEKLFF. The CDR3 nucleotides read TGCGCCAGCAGCCAAGGGGGACGTATGGGGGAAAAACTGTTTTTT. The V gene is TRBV4-1, the J gene TRBJ1-4; TRBD1 is a possible D gene (5 bases). Germline V gene lookup returns CDR1 MGHRA and CDR2 YSYEKL. This CDR3 comprises 15 residues. V shed 1 base and J shed 8 bases, with 14 bases lying between them.

This sequence joins TRBV15 and TRBJ2-2; D may be TRBD1 (6 bases). There are 16 residues in the CDR3. Germline V gene lookup returns CDR1 LNHNV and CDR2 YYDKDF (reference sequence). V was cut by 0 bases and J by 4 bases, with 12 bases left in between. CDR3 protein: CATSRDLQGVTGELFF. The CDR3 region has the DNA TGTGCCACCAGCAGAGACCTACAGGGTGTCACCGGGGAGCTGTTTTTT.

V is TRBV29-1 and J is TRBJ1-1, with D tentatively TRBD1 (5 bases). V was clipped by 7 bases and J by 0 bases, with 15 bases between them. The CDR3 is 14 residues long. CDR1 and CDR2 (germline): SQVTM, ANQGSEA. CDR3 nucleotides: TGCAGCGCCCCCCTCGGGGCTATGAACACTGAAGCTTTCTTT. Protein sequence: CSAPLGAMNTEAFF.